This TCR beta chain came from a study of response to subunit inactivated influenza vaccine. The V end was cut by 0 bases, the J end by 2 bases, with 20 bases between. This CDR3 is 18 amino acids long. In germline, CDR1 is SGHTA, CDR2 FQGNSA. This clonotype was seen a handful of times. Its antigen is unidentified. Points from the study as a whole: The study's authors posited that every seasonal influenza vaccination enlists few new T cells.

TCRdb re-called the RT-PCR reads with MiXCR, one entry per CDR3 protein. The table records around 710,000 distinct CDR3 sequences, approximately 15% of them present only once. This chain connects TRBV7-2 to TRBJ2-7; D not resolved. The TCR was taken from a man aged 50-60 years who received an inactivated influenza vaccine. Source: PBMCs from blood, taken around 15 days before vaccination. Written as DNA, the CDR3 is TGTGCCAGCAGCTTAGCCACAGCATGGACCGCTAAAGCCTACGAGCAGTACTTC. This codes for CASSLATAWTAKAYEQYF.